This T cell receptor beta chain was obtained from a study of T cell repertoires in cytomegalovirus infection. Study details: Peptides in the study included HLA-C-restricted and HLA-B-restricted CMV epitopes. Both a matching HLA type and CMV infection were indicated by public TCR beta signatures.

Study-level results: Pooled public TCR beta family frequency picked out CMV carriers with the relevant HLA. Within the response measured ex vivo, HLA-C-restricted CMV-specific TCR beta clonotypes were dominant.

Germline CDR1 reads SGHAT; CDR2 reads FQNNGV. Trimming cost V 11 bases and J 6 bases, with 14 bases left between them. The CDR3 sequence is 12 residues long. TCRdb re-analysed the reads in MiXCR, keeping a single row per CDR3 protein. The profile shows around 800,000 distinct CDR3 sequences, approximately 32% of them singletons. About this clonotype itself: Its target is unknown.

This clonotype was obtained from a human donor in good health (CMV status not recorded). Some clones in this sample may be carry-over from other donors' samples. The chain uses TRBV11-2 and TRBJ2-1; unclear D gene. This specimen was cultured CD8+ T cells from PBMCs, taken from culture after CMV antigen stimulation. The CDR3 loop is CASDANGNEQFF. The CDR3 region has the DNA TGTGCCTCCGATGCCAACGGCAATGAGCAGTTCTTC.